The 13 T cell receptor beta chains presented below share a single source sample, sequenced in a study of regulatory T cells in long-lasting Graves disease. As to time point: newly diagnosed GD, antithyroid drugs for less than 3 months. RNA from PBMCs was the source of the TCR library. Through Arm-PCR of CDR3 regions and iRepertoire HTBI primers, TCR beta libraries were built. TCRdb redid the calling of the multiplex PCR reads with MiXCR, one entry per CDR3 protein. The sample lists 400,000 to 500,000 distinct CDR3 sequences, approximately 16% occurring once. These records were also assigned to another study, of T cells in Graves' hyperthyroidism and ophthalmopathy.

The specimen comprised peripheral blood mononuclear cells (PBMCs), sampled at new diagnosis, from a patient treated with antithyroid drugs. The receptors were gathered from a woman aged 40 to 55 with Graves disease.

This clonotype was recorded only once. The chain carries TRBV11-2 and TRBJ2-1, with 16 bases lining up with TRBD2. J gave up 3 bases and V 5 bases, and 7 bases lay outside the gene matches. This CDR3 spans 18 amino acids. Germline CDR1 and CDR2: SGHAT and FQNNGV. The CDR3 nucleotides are TGTGCCAGCAGCGGACCGGGACTAGCGGGAGGGTTCTACAATGAGCAGTTCTTC. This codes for CASSGPGLAGGFYNEQFF.

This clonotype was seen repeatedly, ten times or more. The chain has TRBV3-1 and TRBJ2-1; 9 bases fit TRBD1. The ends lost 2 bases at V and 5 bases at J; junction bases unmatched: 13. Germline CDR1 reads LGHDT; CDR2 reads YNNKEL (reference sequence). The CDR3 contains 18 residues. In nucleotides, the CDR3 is TGTGCCAGCAGCCAAAGAATCTCGCTGGGGACAGGGAACAATGAGCAGTTCTTC. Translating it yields CASSQRISLGTGNNEQFF.

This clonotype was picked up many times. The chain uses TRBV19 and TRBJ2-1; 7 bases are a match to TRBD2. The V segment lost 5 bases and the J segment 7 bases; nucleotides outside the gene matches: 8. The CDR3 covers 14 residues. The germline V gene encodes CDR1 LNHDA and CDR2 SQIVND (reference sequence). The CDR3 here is CASSAPLATNEQFF. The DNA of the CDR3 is TGTGCCAGTAGTGCTCCACTAGCGACTAATGAGCAGTTCTTC.

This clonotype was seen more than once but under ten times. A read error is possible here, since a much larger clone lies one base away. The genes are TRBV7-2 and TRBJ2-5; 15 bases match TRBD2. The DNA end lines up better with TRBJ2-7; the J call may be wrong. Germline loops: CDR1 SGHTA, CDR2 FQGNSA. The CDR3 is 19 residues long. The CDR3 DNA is TGTGCCAGCAGCTTCGGACTAGCGGGAGGGTCCAAGGCCCTTTGCGAGCAGTACTTC. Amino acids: CASSFGLAGGSKALCEQYF.

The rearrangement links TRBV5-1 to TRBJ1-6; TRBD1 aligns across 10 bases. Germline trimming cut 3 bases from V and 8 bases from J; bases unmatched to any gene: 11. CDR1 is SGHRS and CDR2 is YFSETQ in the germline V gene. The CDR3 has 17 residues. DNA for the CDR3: TGCGCCAGCAGCTCGGGACAGGGGATCATAATGGATTCACCCCTCCACTTT. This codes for CASSSGQGIIMDSPLHF.

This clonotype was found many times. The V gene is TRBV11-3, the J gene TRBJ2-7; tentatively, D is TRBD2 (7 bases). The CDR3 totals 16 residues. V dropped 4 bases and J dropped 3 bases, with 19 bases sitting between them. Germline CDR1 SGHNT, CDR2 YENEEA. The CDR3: CASSYRGVRDNYEQYF. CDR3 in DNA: TGTGCCAGCAGCTACCGGGGGGTAAGGGACAACTACGAGCAGTACTTC.

The CDR3 DNA sequence: TGTGCCAGCTCACCGGGCGCGCGGCAGCCCCAGCATTTT. It yields the protein CASSPGARQPQHF. This sequence joins TRBV18 and TRBJ1-5; D ambiguous. From germline, CDR1 is KGHSH and CDR2 LQKENI. Trimming shortened V by 3 bases and J by 7 bases, and 10 bases separated the two germline ends. This CDR3 spans 13 amino acids.

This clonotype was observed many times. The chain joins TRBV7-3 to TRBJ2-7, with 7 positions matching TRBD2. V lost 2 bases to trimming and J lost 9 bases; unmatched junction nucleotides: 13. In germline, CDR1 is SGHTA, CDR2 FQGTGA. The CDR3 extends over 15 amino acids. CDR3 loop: CASSLLTGLWKWQYF. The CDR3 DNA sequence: TGTGCCAGCAGCTTACTGACGGGACTATGGAAATGGCAGTACTTC.

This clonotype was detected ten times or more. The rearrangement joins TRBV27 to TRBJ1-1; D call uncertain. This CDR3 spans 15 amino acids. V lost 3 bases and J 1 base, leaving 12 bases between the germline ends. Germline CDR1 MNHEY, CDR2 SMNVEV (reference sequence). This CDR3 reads CASSFDRLRNTEAFF. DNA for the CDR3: TGTGCCAGCAGTTTTGACCGGCTAAGGAACACTGAAGCTTTCTTT.

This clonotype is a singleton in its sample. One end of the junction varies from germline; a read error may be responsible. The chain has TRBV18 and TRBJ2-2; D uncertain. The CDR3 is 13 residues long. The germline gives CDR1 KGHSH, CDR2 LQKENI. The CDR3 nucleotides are TGTGTCAGCTCACCGCCGGACACCGGGGAGCTGTTTTTT. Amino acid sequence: CVSSPPDTGELFF.

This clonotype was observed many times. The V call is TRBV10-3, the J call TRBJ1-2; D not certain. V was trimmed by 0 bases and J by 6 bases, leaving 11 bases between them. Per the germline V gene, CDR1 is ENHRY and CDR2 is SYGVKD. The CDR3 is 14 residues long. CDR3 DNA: TGTGCCATCAGTGAGTCGACCAGGACGAATGGCTACACCTTC. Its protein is CAISESTRTNGYTF.

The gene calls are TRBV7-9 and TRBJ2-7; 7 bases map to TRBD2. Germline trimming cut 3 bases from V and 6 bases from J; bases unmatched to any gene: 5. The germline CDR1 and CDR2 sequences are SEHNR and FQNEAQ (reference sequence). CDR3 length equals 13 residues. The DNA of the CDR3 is TGTGCCAGCAGCTTCGCGGGAGCCCCCGAGCAGTACTTC. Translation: CASSFAGAPEQYF.

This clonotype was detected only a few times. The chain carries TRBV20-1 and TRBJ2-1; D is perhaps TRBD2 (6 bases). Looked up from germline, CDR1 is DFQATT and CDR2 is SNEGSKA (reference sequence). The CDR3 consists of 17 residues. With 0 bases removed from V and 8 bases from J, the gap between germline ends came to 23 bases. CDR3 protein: CSARDVDYGGGVHEQFF. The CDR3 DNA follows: TGCAGTGCTAGAGATGTAGACTATGGCGGAGGGGTCCATGAGCAGTTCTTC.